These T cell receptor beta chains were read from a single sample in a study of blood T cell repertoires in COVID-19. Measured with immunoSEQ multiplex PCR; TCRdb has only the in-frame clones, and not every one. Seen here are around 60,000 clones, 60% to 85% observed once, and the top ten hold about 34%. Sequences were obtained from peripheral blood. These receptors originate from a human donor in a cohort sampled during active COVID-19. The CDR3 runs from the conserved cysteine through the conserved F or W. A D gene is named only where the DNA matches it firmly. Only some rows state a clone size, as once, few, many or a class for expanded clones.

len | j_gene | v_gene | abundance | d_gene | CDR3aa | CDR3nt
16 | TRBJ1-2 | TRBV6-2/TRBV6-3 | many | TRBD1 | CASSYSRDRGDYGYTF | TGTGCCAGCAGTTACTCGAGGGACAGGGGAGACTATGGCTACACCTTC
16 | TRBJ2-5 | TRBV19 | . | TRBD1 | CASSGTGGRMTATQYF | TGTGCCAGTAGTGGGACAGGGGGAAGGATGACAGCCACCCAGTACTTC
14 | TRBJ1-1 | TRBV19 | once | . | CASRSQGGITEAFF | TGTGCCAGTAGAAGTCAGGGTGGGATCACTGAAGCTTTCTTT
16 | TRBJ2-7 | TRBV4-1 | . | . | CASSQVWQGGSYEQYF | TGCGCCAGCAGCCAAGTGTGGCAGGGCGGTTCCTACGAGCAGTACTTC
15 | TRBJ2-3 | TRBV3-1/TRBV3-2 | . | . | CASSQDEGERDTQYF | TGTGCCAGCAGCCAAGATGAGGGGGAAAGAGATACGCAGTATTTT
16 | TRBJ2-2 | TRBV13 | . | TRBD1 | CASSPRSGGSTGELFF | TGTGCCAGCAGCCCCCGGTCAGGGGGCTCAACCGGGGAGCTGTTTTTT
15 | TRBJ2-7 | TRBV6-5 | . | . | CASTPRTTHPYEQYF | TGTGCCAGTACCCCAAGGACAACCCACCCCTACGAGCAGTACTTC
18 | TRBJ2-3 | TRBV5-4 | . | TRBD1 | CASSGDRGRKSSTDTQYF | TGTGCCAGCAGCGGGGACAGGGGAAGGAAGAGTAGCACAGATACGCAGTATTTT
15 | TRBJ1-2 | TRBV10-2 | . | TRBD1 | CASSMNRGEDYGYTF | TGCGCCAGCAGTATGAACAGGGGGGAAGACTATGGCTACACCTTC
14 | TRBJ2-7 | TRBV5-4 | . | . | CASSRDKVGAEQYF | TGTGCCAGCAGCCGCGATAAAGTAGGGGCCGAGCAGTACTTC
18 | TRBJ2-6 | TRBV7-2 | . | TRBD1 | CASSFLTGGLSGANVLTF | TGTGCCAGCAGCTTCCTCACAGGGGGCCTCTCTGGGGCCAACGTCCTGACTTTC
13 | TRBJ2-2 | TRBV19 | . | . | CASSIDRVGELFF | TGTGCCAGTAGTATAGACAGGGTCGGGGAGCTGTTTTTT
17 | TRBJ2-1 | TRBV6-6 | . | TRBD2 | CASSPGIAGRLLDEQFF | TGTGCCAGCAGTCCTGGGATAGCGGGGCGACTTCTGGATGAGCAGTTCTTC
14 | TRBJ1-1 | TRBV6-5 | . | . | CASSYQAQNTEAFF | TGTGCCAGCAGTTACCAGGCGCAGAACACTGAAGCTTTCTTT
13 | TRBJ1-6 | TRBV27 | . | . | CASSPTTNSPLHF | TGTGCCAGCAGTCCCACAACCAATTCACCCCTCCACTTT
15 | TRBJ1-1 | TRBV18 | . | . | CASSPKTAGNTEAFF | TGTGCCAGCTCACCCAAGACGGCGGGGAACACTGAAGCTTTCTTT
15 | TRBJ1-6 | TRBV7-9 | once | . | CASSLGGGLNSPLHF | TGTGCCAGCAGCTTGGGTGGAGGCCTCAATTCACCCCTCCACTTT
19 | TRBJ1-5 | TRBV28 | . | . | CASRPTPGVLGPSNQPQHF | TGTGCCAGCAGACCCACCCCCGGGGTACTGGGCCCTAGCAATCAGCCCCAGCATTTT
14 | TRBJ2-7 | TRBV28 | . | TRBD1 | CASRPGTDTYEQYF | TGTGCCAGCAGGCCGGGGACAGACACCTACGAGCAGTACTTC
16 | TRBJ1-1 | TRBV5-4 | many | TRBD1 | CASSHDRGGVNTEAFF | TGTGCCAGCAGCCATGACAGGGGAGGTGTGAACACTGAAGCTTTCTTT
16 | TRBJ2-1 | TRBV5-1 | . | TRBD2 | CASSLQTSGDHNEQFF | TGCGCCAGCAGCCTCCAAACTAGCGGGGATCACAATGAGCAGTTCTTC
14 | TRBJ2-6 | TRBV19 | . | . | CASQRVSGANVLTF | TGTGCCAGTCAACGGGTGTCTGGGGCCAACGTCCTGACTTTC
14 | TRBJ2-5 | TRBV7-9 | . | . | CASSLVTGKGTQYF | TGTGCCAGCAGCTTAGTCACGGGGAAAGGGACCCAGTACTTC
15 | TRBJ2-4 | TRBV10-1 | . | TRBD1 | CASTNRTGGKNIQYF | TGCGCCAGCACCAACCGGACAGGCGGAAAAAACATTCAGTACTTC
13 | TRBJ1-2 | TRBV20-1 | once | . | CSASRGGVYGYTF | TGCAGTGCTAGTAGAGGGGGGGTCTATGGCTACACCTTC
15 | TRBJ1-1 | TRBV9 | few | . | CASTGTSVWGTEAFF | TGTGCCAGCACCGGGACAAGCGTCTGGGGCACTGAAGCTTTCTTT
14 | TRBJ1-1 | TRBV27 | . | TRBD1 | CASSYRGGNTEAFF | TGTGCCAGCAGTTACAGGGGCGGGAACACTGAAGCTTTCTTT
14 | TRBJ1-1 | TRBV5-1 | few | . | CASSLSGRNTEAFF | TGCGCCAGCAGCTTGTCCGGTAGGAACACTGAAGCTTTCTTT
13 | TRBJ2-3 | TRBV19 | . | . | CASSIGEADTQYF | TGTGCCAGTAGTATAGGAGAGGCAGATACGCAGTATTTT
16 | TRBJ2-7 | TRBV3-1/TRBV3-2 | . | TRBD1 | CASSQSGRTGGYEQYF | TGTGCCAGCAGCCAATCGGGGAGGACAGGGGGCTACGAGCAGTACTTC
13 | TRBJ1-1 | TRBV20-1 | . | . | CSASEGGNTEAFF | TGCAGTGCTAGTGAGGGGGGGAACACTGAAGCTTTCTTT
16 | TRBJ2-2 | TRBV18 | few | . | CASSPTQIKNTGELFF | TGTGCCAGCTCACCAACCCAGATAAAGAACACCGGGGAGCTGTTTTTT
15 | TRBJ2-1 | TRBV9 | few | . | CASSVDGTHYNEQFF | TGTGCCAGCAGCGTAGATGGGACACACTACAATGAGCAGTTCTTC
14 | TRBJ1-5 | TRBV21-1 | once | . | CASSKYRGVQPQHF | TGTGCCAGCAGCAAATACAGGGGGGTTCAGCCCCAGCATTTT
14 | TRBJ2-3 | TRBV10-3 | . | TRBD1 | CAISYRDSSDTQYF | TGTGCCATCAGTTACCGGGACAGCTCAGATACGCAGTATTTT
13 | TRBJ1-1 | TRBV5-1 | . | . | CASSWEENTEAFF | TGCGCCAGCAGCTGGGAGGAGAACACTGAAGCTTTCTTT
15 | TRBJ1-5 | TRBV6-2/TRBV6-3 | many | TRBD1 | CASSYGQGSNQPQHF | TGTGCCAGCAGTTACGGACAGGGTAGCAATCAGCCCCAGCATTTT
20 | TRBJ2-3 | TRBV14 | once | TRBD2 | CASSPHRGLAGGRGTDTQYF | TGTGCCAGCAGCCCCCACAGGGGACTAGCGGGAGGGCGCGGCACAGATACGCAGTATTTT
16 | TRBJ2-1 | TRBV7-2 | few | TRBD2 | CASIPSGVSSYNEQFF | TGTGCCAGCATCCCAAGCGGGGTCAGCTCCTACAATGAGCAGTTCTTC
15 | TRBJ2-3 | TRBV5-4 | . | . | CASSLELTSTDTQYF | TGTGCCAGCAGCTTGGAACTAACTAGCACAGATACGCAGTATTTT
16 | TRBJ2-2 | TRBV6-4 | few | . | CASSPRLPANTGELFF | TGTGCCAGCAGCCCCAGGCTCCCCGCGAACACCGGGGAGCTGTTTTTT
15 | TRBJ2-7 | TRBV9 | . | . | CASSVAGQGGGEQYF | TGTGCCAGCAGCGTAGCGGGGCAGGGGGGTGGCGAGCAGTACTTC
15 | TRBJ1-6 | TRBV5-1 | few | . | CASSEGSGVGSPLHF | TGCGCCAGCAGCGAAGGATCGGGGGTAGGGTCACCCCTCCACTTT
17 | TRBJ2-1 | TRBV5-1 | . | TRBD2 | CASSPASGSSSYNEQFF | TGCGCCAGCAGCCCTGCTAGCGGCTCTTCCTCCTACAATGAGCAGTTCTTC
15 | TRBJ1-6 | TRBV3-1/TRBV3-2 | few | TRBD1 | CASSQVGQGKSPLHF | TGTGCCAGCAGCCAAGTGGGACAGGGCAAATCACCCCTCCACTTT
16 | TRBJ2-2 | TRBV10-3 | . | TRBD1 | CAISDGQGANTGELFF | TGTGCCATCAGTGACGGACAGGGGGCTAACACCGGGGAGCTGTTTTTT
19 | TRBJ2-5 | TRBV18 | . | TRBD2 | CASSPRHYSGTDQGGTQYF | TGTGCCAGCTCACCACGACACTATAGCGGGACCGATCAAGGAGGGACCCAGTACTTC
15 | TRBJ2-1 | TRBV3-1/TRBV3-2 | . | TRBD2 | CASRWTSGSRNEQFF | TGTGCCAGCAGATGGACTAGCGGGAGTAGGAATGAGCAGTTCTTC
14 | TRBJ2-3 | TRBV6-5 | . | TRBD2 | CASKAGGPGDTQYF | TGTGCCAGCAAAGCGGGAGGGCCGGGAGATACGCAGTATTTT
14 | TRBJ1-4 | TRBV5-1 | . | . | CASKTGENYEKLFF | TGCGCCAGCAAGACGGGGGAAAATTATGAAAAACTGTTTTTT
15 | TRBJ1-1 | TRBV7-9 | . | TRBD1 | CASSPETGGETEAFF | TGTGCCAGCAGCCCCGAGACAGGGGGCGAAACTGAAGCTTTCTTT
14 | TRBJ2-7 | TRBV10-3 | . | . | CAISDYLQGLEQYF | TGTGCCATCAGTGACTATCTACAGGGCCTGGAGCAGTACTTC
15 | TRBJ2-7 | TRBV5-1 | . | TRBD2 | CASSPSGGFIREQYF | TGCGCCAGCAGCCCTAGCGGGGGGTTTATTCGGGAGCAGTACTTC
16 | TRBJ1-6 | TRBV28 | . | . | CASSHAAGGKSSPLHF | TGTGCCAGCAGCCATGCGGCGGGAGGGAAGTCTTCACCCCTCCACTTT